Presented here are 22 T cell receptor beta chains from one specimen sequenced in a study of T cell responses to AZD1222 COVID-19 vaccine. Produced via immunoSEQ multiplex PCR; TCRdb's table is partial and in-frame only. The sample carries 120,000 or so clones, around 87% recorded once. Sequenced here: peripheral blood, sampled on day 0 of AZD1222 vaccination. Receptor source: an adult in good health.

CDR3 nucleotide sequence: TGTGCCAGCAGTTTGGCAGATACGCAGTATTTT. Translating it yields CASSLADTQYF. The chain combines TRBV28 with TRBJ2-3; D gene ambiguous. The CDR3 extends over 11 amino acids. The germline V and J ends were trimmed by 3 bases and 4 bases, with 2 bases remaining between them. CDR1 and CDR2 from the germline V gene are MDHEN and SYDVKM. Together with reference TRBV28 and TRBJ2-3, the CDR3 gives the full variable domain: DVKVTQSSRYLVKRTGEKVFLECVQDMDHENMFWYRQDPGLGLRLIYFSYDVKMKEKGDIPEGYSVSREKKERFSLILESASTNQTSMYLCASSLADTQYFGPGTRLTVL.

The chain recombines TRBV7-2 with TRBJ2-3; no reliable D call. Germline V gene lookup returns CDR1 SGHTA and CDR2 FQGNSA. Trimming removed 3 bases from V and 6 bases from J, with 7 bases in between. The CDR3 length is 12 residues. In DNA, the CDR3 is TGTGCCAGCAGCTTCCTGGGGGATACGCAGTATTTT. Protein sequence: CASSFLGDTQYF.

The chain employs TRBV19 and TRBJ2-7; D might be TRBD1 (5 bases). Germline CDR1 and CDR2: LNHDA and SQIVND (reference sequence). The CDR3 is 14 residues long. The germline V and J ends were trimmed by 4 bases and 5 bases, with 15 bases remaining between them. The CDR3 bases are TGTGCCAGTAGTACAACAGGTGGTGTCGACGAGCAGTACTTC. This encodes CASSTTGGVDEQYF.

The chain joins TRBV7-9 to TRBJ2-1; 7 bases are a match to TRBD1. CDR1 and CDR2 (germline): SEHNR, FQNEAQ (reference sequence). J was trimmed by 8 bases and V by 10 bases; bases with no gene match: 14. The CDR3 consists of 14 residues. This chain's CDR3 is CATTPTGDMDEQFF. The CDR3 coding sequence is TGTGCCACGACCCCCACAGGGGACATGGATGAGCAGTTCTTC.

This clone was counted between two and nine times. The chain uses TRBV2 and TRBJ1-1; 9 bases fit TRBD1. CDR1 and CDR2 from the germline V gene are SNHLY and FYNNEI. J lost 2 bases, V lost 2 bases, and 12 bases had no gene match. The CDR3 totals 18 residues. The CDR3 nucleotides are TGTGCCAGCAGTGAACCTAAACAGGGGGCGGGGGTCAACACTGAAGCTTTCTTT. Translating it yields CASSEPKQGAGVNTEAFF.

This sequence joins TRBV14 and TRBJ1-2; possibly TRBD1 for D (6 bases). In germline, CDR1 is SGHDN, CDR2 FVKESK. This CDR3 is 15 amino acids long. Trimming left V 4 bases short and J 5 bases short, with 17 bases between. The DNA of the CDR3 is TGTGCCAGCAGCCCCCCCGACAGGCCACCTTATGGCTACACCTTC. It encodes CASSPPDRPPYGYTF. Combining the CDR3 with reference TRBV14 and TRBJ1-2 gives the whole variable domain EAGVTQFPSHSVIEKGQTVTLRCDPISGHDNLYWYRRVMGKEIKFLLHFVKESKQDESGMPNNRFLAERTGGTYSTLKVQPAELEDSGVYFCASSPPDRPPYGYTFGSGTRLTVV.

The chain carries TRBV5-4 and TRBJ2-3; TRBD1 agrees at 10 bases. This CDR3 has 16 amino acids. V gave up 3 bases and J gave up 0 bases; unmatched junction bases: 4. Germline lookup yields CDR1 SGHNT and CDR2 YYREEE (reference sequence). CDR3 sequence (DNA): TGTGCCAGCAGCTCCGGGGACAGGGGAAGCACAGATACGCAGTATTTT. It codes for CASSSGDRGSTDTQYF.

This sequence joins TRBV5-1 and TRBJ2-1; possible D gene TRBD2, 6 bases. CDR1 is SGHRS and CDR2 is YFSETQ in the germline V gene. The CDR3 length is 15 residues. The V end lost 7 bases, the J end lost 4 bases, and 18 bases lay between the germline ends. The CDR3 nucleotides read TGCGCCAGCGGGTTACAGGCTAGCGAATACAATGAGCAGTTCTTC. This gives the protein CASGLQASEYNEQFF.

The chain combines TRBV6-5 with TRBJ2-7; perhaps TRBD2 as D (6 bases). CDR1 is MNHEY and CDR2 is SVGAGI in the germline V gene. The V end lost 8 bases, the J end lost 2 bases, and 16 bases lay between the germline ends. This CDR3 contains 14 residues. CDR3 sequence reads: CASQAGRVPYEQYF. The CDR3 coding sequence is TGTGCCAGCCAAGCGGGTAGGGTACCCTACGAGCAGTACTTC.

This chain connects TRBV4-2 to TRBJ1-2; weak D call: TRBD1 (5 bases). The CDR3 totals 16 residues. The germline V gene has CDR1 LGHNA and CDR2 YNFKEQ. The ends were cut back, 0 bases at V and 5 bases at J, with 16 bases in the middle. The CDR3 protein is CASSQDRGANSYGYTF. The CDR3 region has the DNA TGTGCCAGCAGCCAAGACAGAGGGGCGAATTCTTATGGCTACACCTTC.

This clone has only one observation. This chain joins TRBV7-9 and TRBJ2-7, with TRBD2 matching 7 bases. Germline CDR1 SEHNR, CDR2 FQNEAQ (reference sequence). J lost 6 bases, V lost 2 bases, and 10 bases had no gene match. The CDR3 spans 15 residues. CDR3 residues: CASSLLGGGSSEQYF. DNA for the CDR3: TGTGCCAGCAGCTTATTAGGCGGGGGAAGTTCCGAGCAGTACTTC.

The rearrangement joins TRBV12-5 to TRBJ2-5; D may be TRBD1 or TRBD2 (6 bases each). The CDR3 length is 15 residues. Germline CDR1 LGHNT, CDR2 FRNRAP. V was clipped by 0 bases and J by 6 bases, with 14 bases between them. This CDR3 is CASGLVHQGRQTQYF. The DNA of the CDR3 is TGTGCTAGTGGTTTGGTACATCAGGGGAGGCAGACCCAGTACTTC.

CDR3 protein: CASRGEQMDSYEQYF. The CDR3 DNA is TGTGCCAGCAGGGGAGAGCAAATGGACTCCTACGAGCAGTACTTC. This chain joins TRBV21-1 and TRBJ2-7; the table's D call of TRBD2 was not tested on the DNA. TRBV21-1 is a known pseudogene. This CDR3 is 15 amino acids long.

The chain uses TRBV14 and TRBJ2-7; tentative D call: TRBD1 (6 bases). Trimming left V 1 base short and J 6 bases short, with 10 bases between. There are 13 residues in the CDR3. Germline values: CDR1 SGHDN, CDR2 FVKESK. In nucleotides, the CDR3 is TGTGCCAGCAGCCAAGCACAGGGCGGCGAGCAGTACTTC. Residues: CASSQAQGGEQYF.

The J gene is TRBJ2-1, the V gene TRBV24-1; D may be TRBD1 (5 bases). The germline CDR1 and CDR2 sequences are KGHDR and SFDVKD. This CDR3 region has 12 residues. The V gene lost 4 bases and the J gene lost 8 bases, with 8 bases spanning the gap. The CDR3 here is CATSDRAYEQFF. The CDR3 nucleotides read TGTGCCACCAGTGACAGGGCCTATGAGCAGTTCTTC.

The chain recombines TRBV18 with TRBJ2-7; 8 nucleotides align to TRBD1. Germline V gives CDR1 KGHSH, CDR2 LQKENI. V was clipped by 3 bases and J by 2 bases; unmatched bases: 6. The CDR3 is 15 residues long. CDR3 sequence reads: CASSPLSGQAYEQYF. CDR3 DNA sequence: TGTGCCAGCTCACCTCTCTCGGGACAGGCCTACGAGCAGTACTTC.

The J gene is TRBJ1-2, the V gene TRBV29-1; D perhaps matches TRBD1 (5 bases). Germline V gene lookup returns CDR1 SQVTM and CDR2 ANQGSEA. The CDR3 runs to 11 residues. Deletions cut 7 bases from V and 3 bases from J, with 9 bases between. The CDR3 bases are TGCAGCGGGGGGGTTGACTATGGCTACACCTTC. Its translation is CSGGVDYGYTF.

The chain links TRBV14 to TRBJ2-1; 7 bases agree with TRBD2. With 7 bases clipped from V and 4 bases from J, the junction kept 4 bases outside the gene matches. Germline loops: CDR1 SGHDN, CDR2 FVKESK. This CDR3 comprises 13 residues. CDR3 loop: CASTSGNYNEQFF. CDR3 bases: TGTGCCAGCACCAGCGGGAATTACAATGAGCAGTTCTTC.

CDR3 sequence: CASSSSGSTDTQYF. DNA of the CDR3: TGTGCCAGCAGCTCAAGCGGCTCCACAGATACGCAGTATTTT. The chain carries TRBV5-5 and TRBJ2-3; D might be TRBD2 (5 bases). Trimming left V 3 bases short and J 2 bases short, with 10 bases between. Germline loops: CDR1 SGHKS, CDR2 YYEKEE (reference sequence). This CDR3 has 14 residues.

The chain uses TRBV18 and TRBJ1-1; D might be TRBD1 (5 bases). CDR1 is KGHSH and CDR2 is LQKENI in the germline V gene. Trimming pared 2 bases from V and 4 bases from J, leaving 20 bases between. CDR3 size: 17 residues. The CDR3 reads CASSPVEGRLGSTEAFF. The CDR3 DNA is TGTGCCAGCTCACCAGTCGAGGGGCGATTGGGGAGCACTGAAGCTTTCTTT.

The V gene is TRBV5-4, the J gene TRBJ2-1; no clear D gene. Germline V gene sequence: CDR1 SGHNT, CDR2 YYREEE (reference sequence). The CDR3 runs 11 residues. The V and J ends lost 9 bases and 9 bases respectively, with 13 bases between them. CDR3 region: CATLSGLEQFF. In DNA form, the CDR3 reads TGTGCCACCCTCTCTGGGCTTGAGCAGTTCTTC.

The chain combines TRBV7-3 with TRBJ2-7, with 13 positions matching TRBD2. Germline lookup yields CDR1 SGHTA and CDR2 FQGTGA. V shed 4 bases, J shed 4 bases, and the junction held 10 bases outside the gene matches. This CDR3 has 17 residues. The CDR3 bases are TGTGCCAGCAGCTCTACCGGGACTAGCGGGACAGATTACGAGCAGTACTTC. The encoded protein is CASSSTGTSGTDYEQYF.